The T cell receptor (beta chain) described here comes from a study of cytomegalovirus exposure and HLA in healthy donors. Looking at the study overall: A subsequent analysis stated that the roughly 130 validation repertoires were run on the same platform as the roughly 670 first-cohort repertoires. Study-wide results and limits: Reportedly, cytomegalovirus status was diagnosed with high sensitivity and specificity.

While the first cohort had around 700 subjects, the donors belonged to the separate validation cohort of fewer than 150 subjects. In germline, CDR1 is MNHEY, CDR2 SVGAGI. Trimming left V 2 bases short and J 8 bases short, with 14 bases between. The CDR3 loop spans 14 amino acids. Data came from immunoSEQ multiplex PCR; TCRdb stores just in-frame clones and leaves some out. The sample yields about 60,000 clones, approximately 96% seen once. Turning to this clone: Its antigen is currently unknown.

The sequence derives from a man younger than 35 in good health and CMV-seronegative. Sample: PBMCs. V is TRBV6-5 and J is TRBJ2-3; a possible D gene is TRBD2 (6 bases). CDR3 DNA: TGTGCCAGCAGTTACGGGCGGGATGAGCGTACGCAGTATTTT. This translates into CASSYGRDERTQYF.